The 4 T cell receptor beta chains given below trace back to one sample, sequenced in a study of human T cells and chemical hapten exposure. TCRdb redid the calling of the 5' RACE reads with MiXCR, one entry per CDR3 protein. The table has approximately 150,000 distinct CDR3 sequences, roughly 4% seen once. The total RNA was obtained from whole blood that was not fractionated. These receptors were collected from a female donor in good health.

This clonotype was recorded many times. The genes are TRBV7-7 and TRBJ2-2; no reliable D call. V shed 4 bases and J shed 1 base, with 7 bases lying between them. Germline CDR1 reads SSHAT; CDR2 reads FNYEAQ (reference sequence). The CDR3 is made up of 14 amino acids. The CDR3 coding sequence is TGTGCCAGCAGCTCCCGGGTGAACACCGGGGAGCTGTTTTTT. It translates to CASSSRVNTGELFF.

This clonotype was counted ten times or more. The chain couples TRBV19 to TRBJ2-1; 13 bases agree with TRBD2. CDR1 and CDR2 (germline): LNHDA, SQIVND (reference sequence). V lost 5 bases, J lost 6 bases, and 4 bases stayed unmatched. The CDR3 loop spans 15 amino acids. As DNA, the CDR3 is TGTGCCAGTAGTCGACTAGCGGGGGGAATCAATGAGCAGTTCTTC. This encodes CASSRLAGGINEQFF. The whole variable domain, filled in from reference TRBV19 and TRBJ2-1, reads DGGITQSPKYLFRKEGQNVTLSCEQNLNHDAMYWYRQDPGQGLRLIYYSQIVNDFQKGDIAEGYSVSREKKESFPLTVTSAQKNPTAFYLCASSRLAGGINEQFFGPGTRLTVL.

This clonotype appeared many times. CDR3 amino acids: CASSQDGAFSEAFF. The CDR3 DNA is TGCGCCAGCAGCCAGGACGGAGCCTTCTCCGAAGCTTTCTTT. V usage is TRBV5-1 and J usage is TRBJ1-1, with unresolved D. Trimming removed 4 bases from V and 8 bases from J, with 18 bases in between. Looked up from germline, CDR1 is SGHRS and CDR2 is YFSETQ. The CDR3 runs 14 residues.

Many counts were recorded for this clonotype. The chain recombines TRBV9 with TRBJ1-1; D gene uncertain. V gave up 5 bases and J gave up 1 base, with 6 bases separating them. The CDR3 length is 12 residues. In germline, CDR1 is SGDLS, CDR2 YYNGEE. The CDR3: CASSPGNTEAFF. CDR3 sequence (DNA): TGTGCCAGCAGTCCGGGGAACACTGAAGCTTTCTTT.